Listed below are T cell receptor beta chains from one sample, sequenced in a study of cytomegalovirus exposure and HLA in healthy donors. Sequencing was performed with immunoSEQ multiplex PCR; in TCRdb, only in-frame clones are kept and a portion is missing. The sample includes over 150,000 clones, over 60% of them seen just once. The specimen sequenced was PBMCs. These receptors were collected from a woman in her 30s in good health and CMV-seronegative. The CDR3 runs from the conserved cysteine through the conserved F or W. Fields, in order: V gene, J gene, D gene, clone size, CDR3 DNA, CDR3 protein. The D gene is left open where the match is weak. Not every row has a clone size; where given, it reads once, few, many or a size class.

TRBV30	TRBJ2-7	TRBD2	-	TGTGCCTGGAGTGTAACAGCGGGAGGGGGCGAGCAGTACTTC	CAWSVTAGGGEQYF
TRBV30	TRBJ2-2	-	-	TGTGCCTGGAAGGTGAGGGACACCGGGGAGCTGTTTTTT	CAWKVRDTGELFF
TRBV27	TRBJ1-5	-	-	TGTGCCAGCAGTTTCCGCTATAGCAATCAGCCCCAGCATTTT	CASSFRYSNQPQHF
TRBV5-5	TRBJ1-1	-	-	TGTGCCAGCAGTAAGAACACTGAAGCTTTCTTT	CASSKNTEAFF
TRBV4-1	TRBJ2-5	TRBD1	few	TGCGCCAGCAGCCGGACGGGACAGGGGAAGACCCAGTACTTC	CASSRTGQGKTQYF
TRBV6-6	TRBJ1-1	-	-	TGTGCCAGCAGTTATTTAGCCCAGGGAACTGAAGCTTTCTTT	CASSYLAQGTEAFF
TRBV6-4	TRBJ1-2	-	-	TGTGCCAGCAGTGTCGGGGTACCCGTTGGCTACACCTTC	CASSVGVPVGYTF
TRBV5-4	TRBJ1-2	TRBD1	-	TGTGCCAGCAGCTCGGGAGGGACAGATTATGGCTACACCTTC	CASSSGGTDYGYTF
TRBV11-1	TRBJ1-1	-	few	TGTGCCAGCAGCTTCGGGGGCACTGAAGCTTTCTTT	CASSFGGTEAFF
TRBV18	TRBJ1-4	TRBD1	-	TGTGCCAGCTCACCGTACCCCGGGACAGGGTCTGAAAAACTGTTTTTT	CASSPYPGTGSEKLFF
TRBV5-1	TRBJ2-3	TRBD2	-	TGCGCCAGCAGCCCCGAACTAGCGGGAGTGGGGACAGATACGCAGTATTTT	CASSPELAGVGTDTQYF
TRBV21-1	TRBJ2-1	-	-	TGTGCCAGCAGCAAAAGGAGACAGGGCCCGTTCTTC	CASSKRRQGPFF
TRBV4-1	TRBJ2-4	-	-	TGCGCCAGCAGCCAAATACCCGCCGGCAAAAACATTCAGTACTTC	CASSQIPAGKNIQYF
TRBV6-5	TRBJ2-7	-	-	TGTGCCAGCAGTTTAACTGACAGGTCCTACGAGCAGTACTTC	CASSLTDRSYEQYF
TRBV7-2	TRBJ2-6	-	-	TGTGCCAGCAGCTTTAGTCCAGGGGCCAACGTCCTGACTTTC	CASSFSPGANVLTF
TRBV23-1	TRBJ2-3	-	few	TGCGCCAGCAGTCAATATGGTGTGGAGAAAGGAGGCCGGACAGAAACAGATACGCAGTATTTT	CASSQYGVEKGGRTETDTQYF
TRBV19	TRBJ2-3	TRBD2	-	TGTGCCAGTAACGAGCGGGGGGCCTTCACAGATACGCAGTATTTT	CASNERGAFTDTQYF
TRBV25-1	TRBJ2-5	TRBD2	once	TGTGCCAGCAGTGAATGGGTGGGGGAGCGGGGCGAAGAGACCCAGTACTTC	CASSEWVGERGEETQYF
TRBV15	TRBJ2-7	TRBD1	-	TGTGCCACCAGCAGCCAAGGGACAGCTACCTTTTCCTACGAGCAGTACTTC	CATSSQGTATFSYEQYF
TRBV29-1	TRBJ2-3	-	-	TGCAGCGTTGTTTCTGGCACAGATACGCAGTATTTT	CSVVSGTDTQYF
TRBV27	TRBJ2-7	-	-	TGTGCCAGCAGCCCCTCCCGCGGGGACGGGCAGTACTTC	CASSPSRGDGQYF
TRBV4-3	TRBJ2-1	TRBD1	-	TGCGCCAGCAGCCATGGGACAGCGACCTACAATGAGCAGTTCTTC	CASSHGTATYNEQFF
TRBV7-6	TRBJ1-2	TRBD1	-	TGTGCCAGCAGCGAGGACAGGACGGGTGGCTACACCTTC	CASSEDRTGGYTF
TRBV7-2	TRBJ2-2	-	-	TGTGCCAGCAGTCCGAGGGGGGGCATTACCGGGGAGCTGTTTTTT	CASSPRGGITGELFF
TRBV5-4	TRBJ2-2	-	few	TGTGCCAGCAGCTTGGACGGGTCCTACACCGGGGAGCTGTTTTTT	CASSLDGSYTGELFF
TRBV6-6	TRBJ2-2	TRBD2	-	TGTGCCAGCAGGACTAGCGGAGCGAACACCGGGGAGCTGTTTTTT	CASRTSGANTGELFF
TRBV7-9	TRBJ1-5	TRBD1	-	TGTGCCAGCAGCCGAGGACAGGATGTACGGGATCAGCCCCAGCATTTT	CASSRGQDVRDQPQHF
TRBV7-7	TRBJ2-6	-	few	TGTGCCAGCAGCCCAGGACATCCTGGGGCCAACGTCCTGACTTTC	CASSPGHPGANVLTF
TRBV29-1	TRBJ2-2	TRBD2	once	TGCAGCGTTAGGGCTAGCGGGAGCGGGTCGGGCGGGGAGCTGTTTTTT	CSVRASGSGSGGELFF
TRBV7-2	TRBJ2-7	-	-	TGTGCCAGCAGCCCACAAGGACAAACCTACGAGCAGTACTTC	CASSPQGQTYEQYF
TRBV7-8	TRBJ2-7	TRBD2	-	TGTGCCAGCAGCCGCGGGGCGGGAGGGCGCTACGAGCAGTACTTC	CASSRGAGGRYEQYF
TRBV28	TRBJ1-1	TRBD1	-	TGTGCCAGCAGTTTACCCGGGACAGGGTACGGTGAAGCTTTCTTT	CASSLPGTGYGEAFF
TRBV4-1	TRBJ2-5	TRBD2	-	TGCGCCAGCAGCCCGAGCGGGAGTGGGGAGACCCAGTACTTC	CASSPSGSGETQYF
TRBV15	TRBJ2-1	-	-	TGTGCCACCAGCAGAGACTCCATCTCCGGACTCTTCTACAATGAGCAGTTCTTC	CATSRDSISGLFYNEQFF